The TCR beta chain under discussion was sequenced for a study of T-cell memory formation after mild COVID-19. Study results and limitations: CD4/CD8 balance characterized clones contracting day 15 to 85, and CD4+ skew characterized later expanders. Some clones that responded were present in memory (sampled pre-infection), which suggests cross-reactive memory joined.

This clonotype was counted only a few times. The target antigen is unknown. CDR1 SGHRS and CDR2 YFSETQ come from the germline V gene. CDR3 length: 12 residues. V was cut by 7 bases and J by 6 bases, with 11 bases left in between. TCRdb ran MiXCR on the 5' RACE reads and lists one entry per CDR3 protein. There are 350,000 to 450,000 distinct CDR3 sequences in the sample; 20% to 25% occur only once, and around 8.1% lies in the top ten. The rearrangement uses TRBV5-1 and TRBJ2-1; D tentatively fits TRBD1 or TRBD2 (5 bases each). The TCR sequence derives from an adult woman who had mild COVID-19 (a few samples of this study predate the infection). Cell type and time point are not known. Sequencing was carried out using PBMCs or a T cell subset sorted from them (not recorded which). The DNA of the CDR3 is TGCGCCAGCTCAGGGAGTTTCAATGAGCAGTTCTTC. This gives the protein CASSGSFNEQFF.